The TCR beta chain described here comes from a study of cytomegalovirus exposure and HLA in healthy donors. Notes on this clone: The target antigen is unknown.

Primers for the PCR totalled 60 Vbeta and 13 Jbeta. Assay used: immunoSEQ multiplex PCR; TCRdb lists only in-frame clones, some missing. The data show approximately 150,000 clones, with under 80% seen just once and 3.5% to 5% held by the top ten. Germline lookup yields CDR1 SQVTM and CDR2 ANQGSEA. V dropped 5 bases and J dropped 0 bases, with 10 bases sitting between them. The CDR3 has 13 amino acids. The donors were healthy bone marrow donors. Study-wide findings and caveats: Highest at DRB1 and lowest at HLA-C, TCR association rates differed among HLA loci in a later analysis. TRBV6-2, TRBV6-3 and other indistinguishable V segments were excluded. One variant, a missense change in DCLRE1C, was linked in a later analysis to TCR beta V- and J-gene trimming.

Sequencing was performed on PBMCs. J is TRBJ1-2 and V is TRBV29-1; D is unresolved. The clonotype comes from a man aged 40-49 years in good health and CMV-seronegative. CDR3 region: CSVRTDSNYGYTF. The CDR3 nucleotides read TGCAGCGTTCGTACCGACTCTAACTATGGCTACACCTTC.